This T cell receptor beta chain was sequenced for a study of cytomegalovirus exposure and HLA in healthy donors. General study results and limits: What a later analysis showed was that several of the most significant clusters appeared linked to common viral pathogens. Usually a TCR sequence was rare, but some public TCRs were found in many donors.

The PCR had 60 Vbeta and 13 Jbeta primers. The method was immunoSEQ multiplex PCR; TCRdb's version includes in-frame clones alone and lacks a portion of them. There are some 200,000 clones in the sample; almost 70% occur only once, and around 2.6% lies in the top ten. Germline-derived CDR1 and CDR2 are MDHEN and SYDVKM. Trimming stripped 3 bases from V and 3 bases from J, with 14 bases between. The CDR3 loop spans 15 amino acids. As to this clone: Its antigen is unidentified.

The origin of this receptor is a middle-aged man in good health and CMV-seropositive. The chain has TRBV28 and TRBJ1-2; D might be TRBD1 (6 bases). Source material: PBMCs. The DNA of the CDR3 is TGTGCCAGCAGTTTTAGTAACAGGGCACACTATGGCTACACCTTC. Amino acid sequence: CASSFSNRAHYGYTF.